The present TCR beta chain was sequenced within a study of blood T cells in healthy people across ages. General study results and limits: Both higher diversity and more naive CD4+ cells marked long-lived donors when set against aged donors. Diversity figures derived from one million T cells were judged to underestimate the true value.

Each sample yielded at least 6 million isolated PBMCs. The authors ran a second PCR of roughly 6 to 11 cycles using a sample-barcoded 5' primer and a J-beta primer mix. Each cDNA molecule, via a template-switch adaptor with 12 random nucleotides, was tagged. MiXCR was run by TCRdb on the 5' RACE reads, yielding one entry per CDR3 protein. The table has 1.5 million to 2 million distinct CDR3 sequences, roughly 50% seen once. In its sample, this clonotype was seen a few times. The target antigen is unknown. The germline V gene has CDR1 KGHSH and CDR2 LQKENI. The V segment lost 2 bases and the J segment 4 bases; nucleotides outside the gene matches: 4. CDR3 length: 16 amino acids.

This TCR derives from a woman in her thirties or forties in good health. This chain links TRBV18 with TRBJ2-3; TRBD1 aligns across 12 bases. Sample: blood. The CDR3 DNA follows: TGTGCCAGCTCACCAAGGGGACAGGGGGCGGCAGATACGCAGTATTTT. Translated, it gives CASSPRGQGAADTQYF.